A selection of T cell receptor beta chains follows, all from one sample in a study of blood T cell repertoires in COVID-19. Profiling relied on immunoSEQ multiplex PCR, and the TCRdb table lists in-frame clones only, not all of them. The data hold 65,000 to 90,000 clones, with around 83% observed a single time. Sequenced input: peripheral blood. The receptor set was obtained from a woman older than 75 in a cohort sampled during active or convalescent COVID-19. The CDR3 runs from the conserved cysteine through the conserved F or W. The D gene is left open where the match is weak. The listing skips clone size in some rows; elsewhere it reads once, few, many or a size class.

D: -; size: -; J: TRBJ2-3; V: TRBV5-1; CDR3: CASKSRVARPDTQYF; DNA: TGCGCCAGCAAGTCGAGAGTAGCTCGACCAGATACGCAGTATTTT
D: -; size: once; J: TRBJ2-3; V: TRBV6-5; CDR3: CASSYLGQGTDTQYF; DNA: TGTGCCAGCAGTTACCTCGGTCAGGGAACAGATACGCAGTATTTT
D: -; size: -; J: TRBJ1-1; V: TRBV21-1; CDR3: CASSKGGHRGPLSNTEAFF; DNA: TGTGCCAGCAGCAAAGGGGGGCACAGGGGGCCCTTATCGAACACTGAAGCTTTCTTT
D: -; size: -; J: TRBJ2-3; V: TRBV7-3; CDR3: CASSSTGVTDTQYF; DNA: TGTGCCAGCAGCTCAACCGGAGTCACAGATACGCAGTATTTT
D: TRBD1; size: -; J: TRBJ1-6; V: TRBV9; CDR3: CASSPWWDRGVSPLHF; DNA: TGTGCCAGCAGCCCGTGGTGGGACAGGGGAGTTTCACCCCTCCACTTT
D: -; size: -; J: TRBJ1-6; V: TRBV19; CDR3: CASSMGRSGPLHF; DNA: TGTGCCAGTAGTATGGGGCGGAGTGGACCCCTCCACTTT
D: TRBD2; size: -; J: TRBJ2-2; V: TRBV5-1; CDR3: CASGISGRLTGELFF; DNA: TGCGCCAGCGGAATTAGCGGGAGGCTCACCGGGGAGCTGTTTTTT
D: TRBD1; size: -; J: TRBJ1-1; V: TRBV5-6; CDR3: CASSSGSGGRMAFF; DNA: TGTGCCAGCAGCTCGGGTTCAGGGGGAAGGATGGCTTTCTTT
D: -; size: few; J: TRBJ1-2; V: TRBV19; CDR3: CASSPIGANYGYTF; DNA: TGTGCCAGTAGCCCAATCGGGGCTAACTATGGCTACACCTTC
D: -; size: -; J: TRBJ1-1; V: TRBV5-4; CDR3: CASSSPGASFNTEAFF; DNA: TGTGCCAGCAGCTCTCCGGGAGCTTCGTTTAACACTGAAGCTTTCTTT
D: TRBD1; size: -; J: TRBJ1-6; V: TRBV18; CDR3: CASSPPGTGDSPLHF; DNA: TGTGCCAGCTCACCACCCGGGACAGGGGATTCACCCCTCCACTTT
D: TRBD1; size: -; J: TRBJ1-2; V: TRBV5-1; CDR3: CASSPGTGNGYTF; DNA: TGCGCCAGCAGCCCCGGGACAGGGAATGGCTACACCTTC
D: TRBD1; size: -; J: TRBJ1-5; V: TRBV4-1; CDR3: CASSQGTGGPIASNQPQHF; DNA: TGCGCCAGCAGCCAAGGGACAGGGGGCCCTATAGCGAGCAATCAGCCCCAGCATTTT
D: -; size: -; J: TRBJ2-4; V: TRBV9; CDR3: CASSHTARGDIQYF; DNA: TGTGCCAGCAGCCACACGGCCAGGGGAGACATTCAGTACTTC
D: TRBD1; size: -; J: TRBJ2-7; V: TRBV6-6; CDR3: CASRTGTAYYEQYF; DNA: TGTGCCAGCAGAACCGGGACAGCTTACTACGAGCAGTACTTC
D: -; size: -; J: TRBJ2-3; V: TRBV11-3; CDR3: CASSDHRTPHADTQYF; DNA: TGTGCCAGCTCCGATCACAGGACCCCCCACGCAGATACGCAGTATTTT
D: -; size: -; J: TRBJ1-5; V: TRBV6-5; CDR3: CASSRGRDDQPQHF; DNA: TGTGCCAGCAGTAGGGGCAGGGATGATCAGCCCCAGCATTTT
D: -; size: many; J: TRBJ1-2; V: TRBV24-1; CDR3: CATSGRTDNYGYTF; DNA: TGTGCCACCAGTGGCCGGACAGATAACTATGGCTACACCTTC
D: -; size: -; J: TRBJ1-2; V: TRBV15; CDR3: CATSRGTVYGYTF; DNA: TGTGCCACCAGCAGAGGTACGGTCTATGGCTACACCTTC
D: -; size: -; J: TRBJ2-5; V: TRBV5-1; CDR3: CASSTGTAPGGAQYF; DNA: TGCGCCAGCAGCACCGGGACAGCCCCAGGAGGGGCCCAGTACTTC
D: TRBD1; size: -; J: TRBJ2-1; V: TRBV2; CDR3: CASSDQTGGLDEQFF; DNA: TGTGCCAGCAGTGACCAGACAGGGGGCCTGGATGAGCAGTTCTTC
D: -; size: -; J: TRBJ2-3; V: TRBV27; CDR3: CASSSAGWGGDTQYF; DNA: TGTGCCAGCAGTTCCGCCGGGTGGGGAGGAGATACGCAGTATTTT
D: TRBD2; size: -; J: TRBJ2-1; V: TRBV9; CDR3: CASSPLAGTYNEQFF; DNA: TGTGCCAGCAGCCCGCTAGCGGGTACTTACAATGAGCAGTTCTTC
D: -; size: -; J: TRBJ1-6; V: TRBV10-3; CDR3: CAISEAGGVSPLHF; DNA: TGTGCCATCAGTGAAGCGGGGGGTGTTTCACCCCTCCACTTT
D: TRBD2; size: -; J: TRBJ2-3; V: TRBV3-1/TRBV3-2; CDR3: CASSKGFPGLAGVSDTQYF; DNA: TGTGCCAGCAGTAAGGGGTTCCCGGGACTAGCGGGAGTTTCAGATACGCAGTATTTT
D: -; size: once; J: TRBJ1-1; V: TRBV5-1; CDR3: CASSLAGGSYTEAFF; DNA: TGCGCCAGCAGCTTGGCGGGGGGTTCGTACACTGAAGCTTTCTTT
D: -; size: once; J: TRBJ1-4; V: TRBV6-6; CDR3: CASSFRDIGEKLFF; DNA: TGTGCCAGCAGTTTCCGGGACATTGGTGAAAAACTGTTTTTT
D: -; size: -; J: TRBJ1-1; V: TRBV5-4; CDR3: CASSKPGQRNTEAFF; DNA: TGTGCCAGCAGTAAACCGGGACAACGAAACACTGAAGCTTTCTTT
D: -; size: -; J: TRBJ1-1; V: TRBV20-1; CDR3: CSASPPGGHTEAFF; DNA: TGCAGTGCTAGTCCCCCCGGAGGGCACACTGAAGCTTTCTTT
D: TRBD2; size: -; J: TRBJ2-1; V: TRBV3-1/TRBV3-2; CDR3: CASSQVTSGNYNEQFF; DNA: TGTGCCAGCAGCCAGGTGACTAGCGGGAACTACAATGAGCAGTTCTTC
D: -; size: -; J: TRBJ1-5; V: TRBV19; CDR3: CASSARLREWYQPQHF; DNA: TGTGCCAGTAGTGCCCGACTTAGAGAGTGGTATCAGCCCCAGCATTTT